The rows below give T cell receptor beta chains drawn from one sample of a study of blood T cell repertoires in COVID-19. Sequencing was performed with immunoSEQ multiplex PCR; in TCRdb, only in-frame clones are kept and a portion is missing. Of a few hundred thousand clones listed, 65% to 85% are singletons. Sequencing used peripheral blood. The receptors stem from a woman between 45 and 60 years old with acute or convalescent COVID-19. Both conserved end residues are part of each CDR3. The D gene is left open where the match is weak. Clone size appears in some rows only: once, few, many, or a class for an expanded clone.

v_gene	j_gene	d_gene	abundance	CDR3nt	CDR3aa
TRBV2	TRBJ2-2	-	-	TGTGCCAGCAGTGACAGGGCGAACACCGGGGAGCTGTTTTTT	CASSDRANTGELFF
TRBV7-8	TRBJ1-4	-	-	TGTGCCAGCAGTAGGGGCGCAGGGTGGAATGAAAAACTGTTTTTT	CASSRGAGWNEKLFF
TRBV5-1	TRBJ1-1	TRBD1	-	TGCGCCAGCAGCTTGACAGGGGGTGGGAGCACTGAAGCTTTCTTT	CASSLTGGGSTEAFF
TRBV7-2	TRBJ2-6	TRBD1	-	TGTGCCAGCAGACCAGGGGGATCTCTGGGGGCCAACGTCCTGACTTTC	CASRPGGSLGANVLTF
TRBV28	TRBJ2-1	-	-	TGTGCCAGCACCGATAGCGAGAGCTCCTACAATGAGCAGTTCTTC	CASTDSESSYNEQFF
TRBV19	TRBJ1-5	-	-	TGTGCCGGGGGGTCGATAGGTAGCAATCAGCCCCAGCATTTT	CAGGSIGSNQPQHF
TRBV4-3	TRBJ1-1	TRBD1	-	TGCGCCTGTGGGACAGGGGTAACTGAAGCTTTCTTT	CACGTGVTEAFF
TRBV14	TRBJ1-1	TRBD1	-	TGTGCCAGCAGCCAAAGACAGGGGGCGAGCGGTGAAGCTTTCTTT	CASSQRQGASGEAFF
TRBV3-1/TRBV3-2	TRBJ1-2	TRBD1	-	TGTGCCAGCAGCCCCCTCGACAGGGGAAACTATGGCTACACCTTC	CASSPLDRGNYGYTF
TRBV12-3/TRBV12-4	TRBJ2-7	-	-	TGTGCCAGCAGTTTTGAGGGCTACGAGCAGTACTTC	CASSFEGYEQYF
TRBV6-4	TRBJ1-2	-	-	TGTGCCAGCAGGACGCTAGGCTATGGCTACACCTTC	CASRTLGYGYTF
TRBV5-6	TRBJ1-1	-	once	TGTGCCAGCAGGCAAGGCGGGAGTGGGACGGGGCCTGAAGCTTTCTTT	CASRQGGSGTGPEAFF
TRBV7-9	TRBJ2-6	-	once	TGTGCCAGCAGCTTAGGGGCGGGACAGGGGGCCAACGTCCTGACTTTC	CASSLGAGQGANVLTF
TRBV29-1	TRBJ2-1	TRBD2	-	TGCAGCGTTGAAGGGCTAGCGGGAGGCAACTCCTACAATGAGCAGTTCTTC	CSVEGLAGGNSYNEQFF
TRBV11-3	TRBJ2-1	-	-	TGTGCCAGCAGCAAAGACGGGGAAAACCCTTCCTACAATGAGCAGTTCTTC	CASSKDGENPSYNEQFF
TRBV14	TRBJ2-1	TRBD1	-	TGTGCCAGCAGCCACCGACAGGGGGTCAATGAGCAGTTCTTC	CASSHRQGVNEQFF
TRBV5-4	TRBJ2-1	TRBD2	-	TGTGCCAGCAGCTTTGGGACTACCTACAATGAGCAGTTCTTC	CASSFGTTYNEQFF
TRBV5-4	TRBJ2-3	-	-	TGTGCCAGCAGCCTCGGAGATCCCCCAGATACGCAGTATTTT	CASSLGDPPDTQYF
TRBV12-3/TRBV12-4	TRBJ2-5	-	-	TGTGCCAGCAGTATATCCCCGGGAGAGACCCAGTACTTC	CASSISPGETQYF
TRBV5-8	TRBJ1-2	-	-	TGTGCCAGCAGCTCTCTTTATACCAGGCTTTACTCCTATGGCTACACCTTC	CASSSLYTRLYSYGYTF
TRBV19	TRBJ1-5	TRBD1	-	TGTGCCACCCGGACAGGGCAGGGTGGCAATCAGCCCCAGCATTTT	CATRTGQGGNQPQHF
TRBV6-2/TRBV6-3	TRBJ2-1	TRBD2	-	TGTGCCAGCAGTTACGTGTTGGGACTAGCGGGGTCCAATGAGCAGTTCTTC	CASSYVLGLAGSNEQFF
TRBV24-1	TRBJ2-3	-	-	TGTGCCACCAGTGACCTTCGGACACCCACAGATACGCAGTATTTT	CATSDLRTPTDTQYF
TRBV11-2	TRBJ1-1	-	-	TGTGCCAGCAGCTTGACAGGTAACACTGAAGCTTTCTTT	CASSLTGNTEAFF
TRBV7-2	TRBJ1-5	TRBD1	-	TGTGCCAGCAGTGAGGGGGCAGGGGGAGCCTATAGCAATCAGCCCCAGCATTTT	CASSEGAGGAYSNQPQHF
TRBV25-1	TRBJ1-2	TRBD1	few	TGTGCCAGCAGGGGGGACAGGAACTATGGCTACACCTTC	CASRGDRNYGYTF
TRBV6-5	TRBJ2-5	TRBD2	-	TGTGCCAGCAGTTACGCGGGGGGCCGCCTCGAGACCCAGTACTTC	CASSYAGGRLETQYF
TRBV24-1	TRBJ1-2	-	-	TGTGCCACCAGTGATTTAGAGCAAGTCCATGGCTACACCTTC	CATSDLEQVHGYTF
TRBV5-5	TRBJ2-5	-	-	TGTGCCAGCAGCTTGTATCAGGGTTTGGGAGAGACCCAGTACTTC	CASSLYQGLGETQYF